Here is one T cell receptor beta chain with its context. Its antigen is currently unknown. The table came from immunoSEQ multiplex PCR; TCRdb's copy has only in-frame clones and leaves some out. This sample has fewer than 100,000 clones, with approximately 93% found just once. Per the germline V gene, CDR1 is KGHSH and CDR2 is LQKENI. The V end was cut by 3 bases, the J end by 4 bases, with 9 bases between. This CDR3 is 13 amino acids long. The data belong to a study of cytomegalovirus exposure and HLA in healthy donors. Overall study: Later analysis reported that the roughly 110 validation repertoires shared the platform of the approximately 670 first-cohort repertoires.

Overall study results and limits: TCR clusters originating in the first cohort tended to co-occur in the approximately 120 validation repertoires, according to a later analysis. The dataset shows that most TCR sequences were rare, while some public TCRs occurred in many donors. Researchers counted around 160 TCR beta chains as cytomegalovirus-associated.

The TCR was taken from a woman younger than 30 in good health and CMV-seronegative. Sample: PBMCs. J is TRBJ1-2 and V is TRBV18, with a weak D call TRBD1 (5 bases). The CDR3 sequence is CASSPDRSYGYTF. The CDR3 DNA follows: TGTGCCAGCTCACCCGACAGATCCTATGGCTACACCTTC. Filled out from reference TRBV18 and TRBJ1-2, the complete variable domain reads NAGVMQNPRHLVRRRGQEARLRCSPMKGHSHVYWYRQLPEEGLKFMVYLQKENIIDESGMPKERFSAEFPKEGPSILRIQQVVRGDSAAYFCASSPDRSYGYTFGSGTRLTVV.